This section outlines one TCR beta chain sequence together with its context. Antigen unknown. The V gene's germline CDR1 is SGHAT and CDR2 FQNNGV. The CDR3 runs 13 residues. With V trimmed by 10 bases and J by 7 bases, 8 bases remained unmatched. Uncontrolled infection, other autoimmune disease, pregnancy or lactation barred patients from enrollment. These data come from a study of T cells in Graves' hyperthyroidism and ophthalmopathy. As for the study in general: Blood from the periphery was taken at initial diagnosis, before any treatment.

TCR beta CDR3 regions were amplified from RNA transcripts. The HTBI primer set served for first-round RT-PCR of the TCR CDR3. TCRdb used MiXCR to reprocess the multiplex PCR reads, holding one entry per CDR3 protein. The sample holds a few hundred thousand distinct CDR3 sequences, about 18% seen once. Points from the study as a whole: Stable hyperthyroidism and ophthalmopathy were separated using 13 V-J signatures. Most clonotypes that expanded in the thyroid above 0.001 also showed up in blood.

The origin of this receptor is a woman between 50 and 59 years old with Graves' hyperthyroidism. Sequencing used blood. The J gene is TRBJ2-3, the V gene TRBV11-2; 10 bases agree with TRBD2. CDR3: CATRPSGGYTQYF. In DNA, the CDR3 is TGTGCCACCAGGCCTAGCGGGGGTTATACGCAGTATTTT.